These 4 T cell receptor beta chains were sequenced from one sample in a study of blood T cell repertoires in COVID-19. Profiling relied on immunoSEQ multiplex PCR, and the TCRdb table lists in-frame clones only, not all of them. In the table there are 200,000 to 250,000 clones, 65% to 85% of which are singletons. The material sequenced was PBMCs or T cells enriched from blood (not recorded which). The source of these receptors is a woman aged 60 to 75 who had recovered from COVID-19.

This clone was seen once. The chain combines TRBV19 with TRBJ2-3; possible D gene TRBD1, 5 bases. CDR1 and CDR2 (germline): LNHDA, SQIVND (reference sequence). Trimming stripped 5 bases from V and 2 bases from J, with 14 bases between. The CDR3 sequence is 15 residues long. CDR3 DNA: TGTGCCAGTAGTCCCCTCCAGGGTTTCACAGATACGCAGTATTTT. Translation gives CASSPLQGFTDTQYF. The whole variable domain, remainder taken from reference TRBV19 and TRBJ2-3, is DGGITQSPKYLFRKEGQNVTLSCEQNLNHDAMYWYRQDPGQGLRLIYYSQIVNDFQKGDIAEGYSVSREKKESFPLTVTSAQKNPTAFYLCASSPLQGFTDTQYFGPGTRLTVL.

This clone was found once. The rearrangement links TRBV11-2 to TRBJ1-5; TRBD1 is a possible D gene (6 bases). CDR1 is SGHAT, CDR2 FQNNGV, per germline. The CDR3 totals 15 residues. Trimming cost V 4 bases and J 2 bases, with 12 bases left between them. CDR3 in amino acids: CASSSTAGGNQPQHF. The CDR3 nucleotides are TGTGCCAGCAGCTCCACCGCAGGGGGCAATCAGCCCCAGCATTTT. Using reference TRBV11-2 and TRBJ1-5 for the parts outside the CDR3, the full variable domain is EAGVAQSPRYKIIEKRQSVAFWCNPISGHATLYWYQQILGQGPKLLIQFQNNGVVDDSQLPKDRFSAERLKGVDSTLKIQPAKLEDSAVYLCASSSTAGGNQPQHFGDGTRLSIL.

The chain is built from TRBV25-1 and TRBJ2-5; 8 bases agree with TRBD1. In germline, CDR1 is MGHDK, CDR2 SYGVNS. This CDR3 has 14 residues. V lost 10 bases to trimming and J lost 4 bases; unmatched junction nucleotides: 11. As DNA, the CDR3 is TGTGCCACCACAACGCCAGGGGGCGTAGAGACCCAGTACTTC. Translating it yields CATTTPGGVETQYF.

The CDR3 is CASSRGQVTYEQYF. The CDR3 bases are TGTGCCAGCAGTCGGGGACAGGTAACCTACGAGCAGTACTTC. V is TRBV6-5 and J is TRBJ2-7; 8 nucleotides align to TRBD1. The CDR3 spans 14 residues. The V gene end was trimmed by 5 bases and the J gene end by 2 bases; junction bases not matched to a gene: 5. In germline, CDR1 is MNHEY, CDR2 SVGAGI.